A selection of T cell receptor beta chains follows, all from one sample in a study of cytomegalovirus exposure and HLA in healthy donors. The protocol was immunoSEQ multiplex PCR, while the TCRdb copy is restricted to in-frame clones and leaves out a portion. The sample contains about 140,000 clones, roughly 10% of which appear only once. Sequencing was performed on PBMCs. The source is a man aged 50-60 years in good health and CMV-seronegative. Both conserved end residues are part of each CDR3. Fields, in order: V gene, clone size, J gene, D gene, CDR3 protein, CDR3 DNA. D genes are given only for firm matches. The listing skips clone size in some rows; elsewhere it reads once, few, many or a size class.

v_gene: TRBV5-4; abundance: NA; j_gene: TRBJ1-2; d_gene: TRBD1; CDR3aa: CASSARQGRGKNYGYTF; CDR3nt: TGTGCCAGCAGTGCCCGACAGGGGAGAGGCAAGAACTATGGCTACACCTTC
v_gene: TRBV19; abundance: NA; j_gene: TRBJ2-3; d_gene: TRBD2; CDR3aa: CASSIFGGGDTDTQYF; CDR3nt: TGTGCCAGTAGTATATTTGGCGGGGGGGACACAGATACGCAGTATTTT
v_gene: TRBV6-6; abundance: NA; j_gene: TRBJ1-5; d_gene: NA; CDR3aa: CASSYDTWSNQPQHF; CDR3nt: TGTGCCAGCAGCTATGACACCTGGAGCAATCAGCCCCAGCATTTT
v_gene: TRBV28; abundance: few; j_gene: TRBJ2-6; d_gene: NA; CDR3aa: CASSLGRGSSGANVLTF; CDR3nt: TGTGCCAGCAGCCTAGGGCGGGGAAGCTCTGGGGCCAACGTCCTGACTTTC
v_gene: TRBV7-9; abundance: NA; j_gene: TRBJ1-1; d_gene: NA; CDR3aa: CASSPPSTGNTEAFF; CDR3nt: TGTGCCAGCAGCCCACCATCGACAGGGAACACTGAAGCTTTCTTT
v_gene: TRBV6-4; abundance: few; j_gene: TRBJ1-1; d_gene: TRBD1; CDR3aa: CASSDSSGGNTEAFF; CDR3nt: TGTGCCAGCAGTGACAGTTCAGGGGGGAACACTGAAGCTTTCTTT
v_gene: TRBV29-1; abundance: many; j_gene: TRBJ1-1; d_gene: NA; CDR3aa: CSVTQNTEAFF; CDR3nt: TGCAGCGTTACACAGAACACTGAAGCTTTCTTT
v_gene: TRBV6-4; abundance: NA; j_gene: TRBJ2-3; d_gene: TRBD2; CDR3aa: CASSDSSGGADTQYF; CDR3nt: TGTGCCAGCAGTGACTCTAGCGGGGGGGCAGATACGCAGTATTTT
v_gene: TRBV29-1; abundance: many; j_gene: TRBJ2-5; d_gene: TRBD1; CDR3aa: CSVDRDLGTQYF; CDR3nt: TGCAGCGTGGACAGGGACCTAGGGACCCAGTACTTC
v_gene: TRBV5-1; abundance: few; j_gene: TRBJ2-6; d_gene: NA; CDR3aa: CASSPGDSGANVLTF; CDR3nt: TGCGCCAGCAGCCCCGGGGACTCTGGGGCCAACGTCCTGACTTTC
v_gene: TRBV11-2; abundance: NA; j_gene: TRBJ2-7; d_gene: TRBD2; CDR3aa: CASSPSSGIYEQYF; CDR3nt: TGTGCCAGCAGCCCTAGCAGCGGGATCTACGAGCAGTACTTC
v_gene: TRBV9; abundance: NA; j_gene: TRBJ2-7; d_gene: TRBD2; CDR3aa: CASSAREGTSGSYEQYF; CDR3nt: TGTGCCAGCAGCGCGAGGGAGGGGACTAGCGGCTCCTACGAGCAGTACTTC
v_gene: TRBV5-8; abundance: few; j_gene: TRBJ1-1; d_gene: NA; CDR3aa: CASSSHAGTLMNTEAFF; CDR3nt: TGTGCCAGCAGCTCCCACGCGGGGACCTTAATGAACACTGAAGCTTTCTTT
v_gene: TRBV7-9; abundance: few; j_gene: TRBJ1-1; d_gene: NA; CDR3aa: CASRGAYTEAFF; CDR3nt: TGTGCCAGCAGGGGGGCTTACACTGAAGCTTTCTTT
v_gene: TRBV19; abundance: few; j_gene: TRBJ2-7; d_gene: NA; CDR3aa: CASNDNRNYEQYF; CDR3nt: TGTGCCAGTAACGATAACAGGAACTACGAGCAGTACTTC
v_gene: TRBV2; abundance: few; j_gene: TRBJ2-2; d_gene: NA; CDR3aa: CASSERVAGELFF; CDR3nt: TGTGCCAGCAGCGAGAGGGTGGCCGGGGAGCTGTTTTTT
v_gene: TRBV6-4; abundance: NA; j_gene: TRBJ2-1; d_gene: NA; CDR3aa: CASPRGIYNEQFF; CDR3nt: TGTGCCAGCCCAAGGGGAATCTACAATGAGCAGTTCTTC
v_gene: TRBV4-1; abundance: few; j_gene: TRBJ2-2; d_gene: TRBD2; CDR3aa: CASSQRLAGTAGELFF; CDR3nt: TGCGCCAGCAGCCAAAGGTTAGCGGGAACAGCCGGGGAGCTGTTTTTT
v_gene: TRBV6-1; abundance: NA; j_gene: TRBJ1-2; d_gene: TRBD1; CDR3aa: CASSAGTDSNGYTF; CDR3nt: TGTGCCAGCAGTGCCGGGACAGACTCTAATGGCTACACCTTC
v_gene: TRBV6-5; abundance: NA; j_gene: TRBJ2-7; d_gene: TRBD1; CDR3aa: CASSHRQGSTYEQYF; CDR3nt: TGTGCCAGCAGTCACAGACAGGGGTCGACCTACGAGCAGTACTTC
v_gene: TRBV2; abundance: NA; j_gene: TRBJ2-3; d_gene: NA; CDR3aa: CASRRAATTDTQYF; CDR3nt: TGTGCCAGCAGGAGGGCAGCTACCACAGATACGCAGTATTTT
v_gene: TRBV19; abundance: NA; j_gene: TRBJ2-5; d_gene: TRBD1; CDR3aa: CATGQEPQETQYF; CDR3nt: TGTGCCACCGGACAGGAGCCCCAAGAGACCCAGTACTTC